These 14 T cell receptor beta chains were sequenced from one sample in a study of OX40 agonist ivuxolimab in advanced cancers. Only in-frame clones appear in the TCRdb table, and some are missing; sequencing was by immunoSEQ multiplex PCR. The profile shows 65,000 to 95,000 clones, 80% to 90% of them singletons. The sequencing here drew on CD4+ or CD8+ T cells sorted from blood, taken in a trial of the OX40 agonist ivuxolimab. These receptors came from an adult with an advanced solid tumor such as melanoma, head and neck, liver or kidney cancer.

The chain uses TRBV11-3 and TRBJ2-5, with D tentatively TRBD1 (6 bases). The CDR3 runs to 14 residues. Germline V gene lookup returns CDR1 SGHNT and CDR2 YENEEA. Trimming pared 5 bases from V and 5 bases from J, leaving 15 bases between. CDR3 nucleotides: TGTGCCAGCAGCCTGGGCAGGGGATCGGAGACCCAGTACTTC. It specifies CASSLGRGSETQYF.

This clone was seen more than once but under ten times. The chain is built from TRBV29-1 and TRBJ1-1; D gene uncertain. The CDR3 consists of 12 residues. Germline V gene sequence: CDR1 SQVTM, CDR2 ANQGSEA. V was shortened by 4 bases and J by 1 base, with 7 bases between the two germline ends. DNA of the CDR3: TGCAGCGTTGTGGGAGGGAACACTGAAGCTTTCTTT. This codes for CSVVGGNTEAFF.

The gene calls are TRBV28 and TRBJ1-5, with TRBD1 matching 8 bases. Germline V gives CDR1 MDHEN, CDR2 SYDVKM. This CDR3 has 14 amino acids. The trim removed 3 bases at V and 7 bases at J, leaving 5 bases unmatched. Here the CDR3 reads CASSFRGREQPQHF. In DNA form, the CDR3 reads TGTGCCAGCAGTTTCAGGGGGCGCGAGCAGCCCCAGCATTTT.

This clone was counted only a few times. The rearrangement uses TRBV19 and TRBJ2-7; 8 nucleotides match TRBD2. The CDR3 consists of 14 residues. The ends lost 3 bases at V and 4 bases at J; junction bases unmatched: 5. The germline V gene encodes CDR1 LNHDA and CDR2 SQIVND (reference sequence). CDR3 coding DNA: TGTGCCAGTAGTATTCAGCGGGAGAGGTACGAGCAGTACTTC. Its protein is CASSIQRERYEQYF.

The chain carries TRBV7-3 and TRBJ2-3, with unresolved D. V lost 5 bases to trimming and J lost 2 bases, with 8 bases between them. This CDR3 has 13 residues. The germline CDR1 and CDR2 sequences are SGHTA and FQGTGA. The CDR3 coding sequence is TGTGCCAGCAGCGACTTCCCCACAGATACGCAGTATTTT. Amino acid sequence: CASSDFPTDTQYF.

This clone was detected only once. This sequence joins TRBV7-8 and TRBJ1-1; D is undetermined. The germline gives CDR1 SGHVS, CDR2 FQNEAQ. The germline V and J ends were trimmed by 2 bases and 1 base, with 8 bases remaining between them. The CDR3 covers 14 residues. The CDR3 sequence is CASSLMWENTEAFF. CDR3 bases: TGTGCCAGCAGCTTAATGTGGGAGAACACTGAAGCTTTCTTT.

This clone was detected once. This chain joins TRBV11-3 and TRBJ2-1; possibly TRBD1 for D (6 bases). The CDR3 totals 16 residues. The V end lost 5 bases, the J end lost 6 bases, and 20 bases lay between the germline ends. Germline V gene lookup returns CDR1 SGHNT and CDR2 YENEEA. The CDR3 sequence: CASSLVDSQGTNEQFF. In DNA, the CDR3 is TGTGCCAGCAGCCTGGTGGACAGCCAGGGGACCAATGAGCAGTTCTTC.

The J gene is TRBJ1-5, the V gene TRBV2, with D perhaps matching TRBD1 (5 bases). The CDR3 contains 14 residues. CDR1 and CDR2 (germline): SNHLY, FYNNEI. V shed 6 bases and J shed 7 bases, with 16 bases lying between them. The CDR3 region is CASRQDLPYQPQHF. The CDR3 bases are TGTGCCAGCAGACAGGACCTTCCCTACCAGCCCCAGCATTTT.

The V and J genes are TRBV5-4 and TRBJ2-3, with D possibly being TRBD2 (6 bases). CDR1 and CDR2 (germline): SGHNT, YYREEE (reference sequence). The CDR3 covers 14 residues. Trimming left V 2 bases short and J 5 bases short, with 12 bases between. CDR3 protein: CASSLLAERDTQYF. CDR3 bases: TGTGCCAGCAGCTTATTAGCGGAACGAGATACGCAGTATTTT.

The chain combines TRBV9 with TRBJ1-2, with unresolved D. From germline, CDR1 is SGDLS and CDR2 YYNGEE. V was pared by 1 base and J by 8 bases, with 15 bases between. The CDR3 covers 14 residues. In DNA, the CDR3 is TGTGCCAGCAGCGTAAGTGGAGAACCGTCCGGCTACACCTTC. Translating it yields CASSVSGEPSGYTF.

The chain joins TRBV6-6 to TRBJ1-2; TRBD1 aligns across 7 bases. The CDR3 runs 14 residues. V was pared by 8 bases and J by 0 bases, with 6 bases of the junction left unmatched. CDR1 and CDR2 (germline): MNHNY, SVGAGI (reference sequence). CDR3 nucleotides: TGTGCCAGCTCCCCCGGGACAGCTAACTATGGCTACACCTTC. This sequence encodes CASSPGTANYGYTF.

The rearrangement links TRBV7-2 to TRBJ1-2; D uncertain. The CDR3 has 16 residues. V lost 5 bases, J lost 3 bases, and 19 bases lay in between. Germline V gene data show CDR1 as SGHTA and CDR2 as FQGNSA. The CDR3 region has the DNA TGTGCCAGCAGCGTCAGATTTCGGGGAGCGGACTATGGCTACACCTTC. It yields the protein CASSVRFRGADYGYTF.

The chain joins TRBV6-1 to TRBJ1-4; D is perhaps TRBD1 (6 bases). The CDR3 sequence is 13 residues long. Deletions cut 1 base from V and 7 bases from J, with 7 bases between. From germline, CDR1 is MNHNS and CDR2 SASEGT. The CDR3 spells CASSEGTAEKLFF. The DNA for the CDR3 is TGTGCCAGCAGTGAAGGGACAGCTGAAAAACTGTTTTTT.

The chain couples TRBV5-6 to TRBJ2-7, with TRBD2 matching 9 bases. V trimming: 2 bases; J trimming: 5 bases; junction bases outside the gene matches: 2. Germline values: CDR1 SGHDT, CDR2 YYEEEE. CDR3 length equals 13 residues. The CDR3 here is CASSFSSGNEQYF. CDR3 coding DNA: TGTGCCAGCAGCTTCTCTAGCGGGAACGAGCAGTACTTC.